Listed below are T cell receptor beta chains from one sample, sequenced in a study of T cell responses to AZD1222 COVID-19 vaccine. Assay used: immunoSEQ multiplex PCR; TCRdb lists only in-frame clones, some missing. Seen here are some 150,000 clones, roughly nine tenths observed once, and the top ten hold approximately 20%. This specimen was peripheral blood, taken on day 0 of AZD1222 vaccination. Receptors were obtained from an adult in good health. The CDR3 runs from the conserved cysteine through the conserved F or W. D genes are given only for firm matches. A row's size may be missing; if present it is once, few, many or a size class.

TRBV19	TRBJ1-5	TRBD1	once	TGTGCCAGTGAAACAGGGGTCAATAGCAATCAGCCCCAGCATTTT	CASETGVNSNQPQHF
TRBV5-1	TRBJ1-3	NA	NA	TGCGCCAGCACCGCTTCTCCCTTACCCTCTGGAAACACCATATATTTT	CASTASPLPSGNTIYF
TRBV29-1	TRBJ2-7	NA	NA	TGCAGCGTGAACGGCCGTGGGGGAAGGGGCGGCGAGCAGTACTTC	CSVNGRGGRGGEQYF
TRBV2	TRBJ2-4	NA	NA	TGTGCCAGCAGTGAATCGCGGCTAGGAAAAAACATTCAGTACTTC	CASSESRLGKNIQYF
TRBV12-5	TRBJ2-1	NA	NA	TGTGCTAGTGCCACGACCGGGGGACGGTACAATGAGCAGTTCTTC	CASATTGGRYNEQFF
TRBV12-3/TRBV12-4	TRBJ2-7	NA	NA	TGTGCCAGCAGTTCCCAGGATTACGAGCAGTACTTC	CASSSQDYEQYF
TRBV4-2	TRBJ2-1	NA	NA	TGTGCCAGCAGCCAAGCTAGACAAAAGCAGTTCTTC	CASSQARQKQFF
TRBV19	TRBJ1-2	TRBD1	NA	TGTGCCAGTAGCCTAAAGTGGGCAGGGGGGTATGGCTACACCTTC	CASSLKWAGGYGYTF
TRBV20-1	TRBJ1-4	NA	NA	TGCAGTGCTAGTACCCCCCCATCAACTAATGAAAAACTGTTTTTT	CSASTPPSTNEKLFF
TRBV10-3	TRBJ1-2	TRBD1	NA	TGTGCCATCAGCATTGACAGGGTTGGCTACACCTTC	CAISIDRVGYTF
TRBV27	TRBJ1-2	NA	few	TGTGCCAGCACCAAAACGGGACTACTCAACTATGGCTACACCTTC	CASTKTGLLNYGYTF
TRBV7-3	TRBJ2-1	TRBD2	NA	TGTGCCAGCAGCTTTCGCGGGAGTGCCCATGAGCAGTTCTTC	CASSFRGSAHEQFF
TRBV11-3	TRBJ1-2	TRBD1	NA	TGTGCCAGCAGCTCCCGGACAGGGAGGAACTATGGCTACACCTTC	CASSSRTGRNYGYTF
TRBV30	TRBJ1-4	NA	NA	TGTGCCTGGAGGAGTTTGGACGCGGTATATGCAACTAATGAAAAACTGTTTTTT	CAWRSLDAVYATNEKLFF
TRBV5-1	TRBJ2-7	TRBD1	NA	TGCGCCAGCAGCGGGACAGGTACCTACTACGAGCAGTACTTC	CASSGTGTYYEQYF
TRBV5-4	TRBJ1-4	TRBD1	NA	TGTGCCAGCAGCCCCTTCTCGGGGACAGCTGAAAAACTGTTTTTT	CASSPFSGTAEKLFF
TRBV29-1	TRBJ2-7	TRBD2	NA	TGCAGCGCCTGGACTAGCGGGAGCTACGAGCAGTACTTC	CSAWTSGSYEQYF
TRBV9	TRBJ1-2	TRBD1	NA	TGTGCCAGCAGCCCCGGGACAGTCTATGGCTACACCTTC	CASSPGTVYGYTF